This is a list of T cell receptor beta chains from one sample in a study of blood T cell repertoires in COVID-19. Sequenced by immunoSEQ multiplex PCR; TCRdb stores in-frame clones only, minus some. This table has about 330,000 clones, around nine tenths appearing once. Sequenced: PBMCs or T cells enriched from blood (not recorded which). The receptors were sampled from a man aged 30 to 45 who had recovered from COVID-19. Both conserved end residues are part of each CDR3. A D gene is named only where the DNA matches it firmly. Some rows mark clone size as missing; the rest say once, few, many or name a class of expanded clone.

V gene	D gene	clone size	CDR3 protein
TRBV12-3/TRBV12-4	TRBD1	-	CASSAGTGTGYTF
TRBV30	-	-	CASPGASSGYTF
TRBV7-9	-	-	CASSSLGTTYEQYF
TRBV3-1/TRBV3-2	-	-	CASSETQGYEQYF
TRBV28	-	-	CASREGDQPQHF
TRBV10-1	-	-	CASRTVGGSPLHF
TRBV3-1/TRBV3-2	-	-	CASSRGGDGYTF
TRBV9	-	-	CASSVEGGMNTEAFF
TRBV6-5	TRBD2	-	CASSSGGLEQYF
TRBV3-1/TRBV3-2	-	once	CASSQVYYEQYF